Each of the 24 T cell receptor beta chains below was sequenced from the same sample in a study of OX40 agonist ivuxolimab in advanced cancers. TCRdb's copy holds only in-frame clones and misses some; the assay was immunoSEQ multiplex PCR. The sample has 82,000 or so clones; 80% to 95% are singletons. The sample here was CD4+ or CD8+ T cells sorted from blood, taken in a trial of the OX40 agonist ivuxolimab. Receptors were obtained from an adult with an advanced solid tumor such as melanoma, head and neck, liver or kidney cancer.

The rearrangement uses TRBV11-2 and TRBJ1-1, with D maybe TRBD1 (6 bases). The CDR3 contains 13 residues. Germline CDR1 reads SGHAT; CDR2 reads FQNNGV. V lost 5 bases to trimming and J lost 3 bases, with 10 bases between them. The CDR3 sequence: CASSAPGDTEAFF. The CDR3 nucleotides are TGTGCCAGCAGCGCCCCAGGGGACACTGAAGCTTTCTTT. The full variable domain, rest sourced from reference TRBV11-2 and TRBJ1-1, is EAGVAQSPRYKIIEKRQSVAFWCNPISGHATLYWYQQILGQGPKLLIQFQNNGVVDDSQLPKDRFSAERLKGVDSTLKIQPAKLEDSAVYLCASSAPGDTEAFFGQGTRLTVV.

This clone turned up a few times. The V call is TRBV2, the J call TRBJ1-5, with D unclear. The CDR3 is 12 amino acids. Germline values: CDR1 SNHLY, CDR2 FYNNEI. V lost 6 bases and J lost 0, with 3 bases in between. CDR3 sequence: CASRDSNQPQHF. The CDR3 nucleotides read TGTGCCAGCAGAGATAGCAATCAGCCCCAGCATTTT.

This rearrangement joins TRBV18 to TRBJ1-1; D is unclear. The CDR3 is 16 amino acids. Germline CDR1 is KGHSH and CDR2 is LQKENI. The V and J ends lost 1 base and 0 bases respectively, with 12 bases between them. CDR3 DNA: TGTGCCAGCTCACCACTTAGCCGGACTATGAACACTGAAGCTTTCTTT. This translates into CASSPLSRTMNTEAFF.

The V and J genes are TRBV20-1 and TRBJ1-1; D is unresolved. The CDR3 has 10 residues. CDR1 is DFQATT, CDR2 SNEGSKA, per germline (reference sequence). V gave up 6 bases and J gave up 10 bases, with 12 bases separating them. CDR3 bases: TGCAGTGCCCGTCATTCAAGAGCTTTCTTT. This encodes CSARHSRAFF.

This chain's CDR3 is CASSEVGVSYGYTF. CDR3 in DNA: TGTGCCAGCAGTGAAGTGGGAGTAAGCTATGGCTACACCTTC. The chain joins TRBV6-1 to TRBJ1-2; D is unclear. The CDR3 loop spans 14 amino acids. The V gene's germline CDR1 is MNHNS and CDR2 SASEGT. V dropped 1 base and J dropped 4 bases, with 10 bases sitting between them.

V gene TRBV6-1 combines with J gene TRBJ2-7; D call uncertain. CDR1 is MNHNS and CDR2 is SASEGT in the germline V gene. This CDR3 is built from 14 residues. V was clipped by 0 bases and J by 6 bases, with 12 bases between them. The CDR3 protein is CASSEAYFPSEQYF. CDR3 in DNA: TGTGCCAGCAGTGAAGCGTACTTCCCGTCCGAGCAGTACTTC.

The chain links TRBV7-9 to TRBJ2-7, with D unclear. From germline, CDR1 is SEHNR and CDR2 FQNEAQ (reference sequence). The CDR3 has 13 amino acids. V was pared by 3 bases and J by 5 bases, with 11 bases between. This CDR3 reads CASSFAGTHEQYF. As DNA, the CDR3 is TGTGCCAGCAGCTTCGCTGGCACCCACGAGCAGTACTTC. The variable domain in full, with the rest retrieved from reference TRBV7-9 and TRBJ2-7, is DTGVSQNPRHKITKRGQNVTFRCDPISEHNRLYWYRQTLGQGPEFLTYFQNEAQLEKSRLLSDRFSAERPKGSFSTLEIQRTEQGDSAMYLCASSFAGTHEQYFGPGTRLTVT.

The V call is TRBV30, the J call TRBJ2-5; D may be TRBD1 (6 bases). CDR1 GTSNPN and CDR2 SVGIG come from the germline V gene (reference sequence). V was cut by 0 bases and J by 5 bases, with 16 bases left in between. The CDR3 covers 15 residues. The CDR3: CAWSVMGQLRETQYF. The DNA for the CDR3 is TGTGCCTGGAGTGTAATGGGACAATTAAGGGAGACCCAGTACTTC.

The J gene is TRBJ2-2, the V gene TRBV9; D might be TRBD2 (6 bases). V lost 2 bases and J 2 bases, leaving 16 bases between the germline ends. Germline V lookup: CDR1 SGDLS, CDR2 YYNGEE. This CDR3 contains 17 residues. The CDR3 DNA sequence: TGTGCCAGCAGCGTTACGGGGGTTGGTTATAACACCGGGGAGCTGTTTTTT. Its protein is CASSVTGVGYNTGELFF.

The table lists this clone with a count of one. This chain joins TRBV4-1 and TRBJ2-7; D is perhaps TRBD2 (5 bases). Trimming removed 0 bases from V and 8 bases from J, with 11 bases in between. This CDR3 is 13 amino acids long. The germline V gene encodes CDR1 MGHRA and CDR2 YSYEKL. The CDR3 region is CASSQDRGRKQYF. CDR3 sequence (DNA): TGCGCCAGCAGCCAAGACCGGGGAAGGAAGCAGTACTTC.

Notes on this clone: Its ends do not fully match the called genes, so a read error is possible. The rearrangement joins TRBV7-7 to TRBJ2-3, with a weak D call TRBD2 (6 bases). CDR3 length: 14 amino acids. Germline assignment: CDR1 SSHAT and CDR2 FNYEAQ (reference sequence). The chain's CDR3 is CASSLGLPGDTQYF. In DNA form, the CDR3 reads TGTGCTAGCAGCTTGGGACTTCCCGGAGATACGCAGTATTTT. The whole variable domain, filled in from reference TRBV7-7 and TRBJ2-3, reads GAGVSQSPRYKVTKRGQDVTLRCDPISSHATLYWYQQALGQGPEFLTYFNYEAQPDKSGLPSDRFSAERPEGSISTLTIQRTEQRDSAMYRCASSLGLPGDTQYFGPGTRLTVL.

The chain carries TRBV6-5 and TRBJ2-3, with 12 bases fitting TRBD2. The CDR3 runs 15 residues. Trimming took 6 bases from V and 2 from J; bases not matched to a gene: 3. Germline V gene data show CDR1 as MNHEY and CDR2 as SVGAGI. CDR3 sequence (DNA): TGTGCCAGCAGCCGGACTAGCGGGAACACAGATACGCAGTATTTT. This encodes CASSRTSGNTDTQYF.

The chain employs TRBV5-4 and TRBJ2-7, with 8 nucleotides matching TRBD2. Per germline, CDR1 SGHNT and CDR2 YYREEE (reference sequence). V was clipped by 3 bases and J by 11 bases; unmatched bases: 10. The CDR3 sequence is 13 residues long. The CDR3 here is CASSYGLAGIKYF. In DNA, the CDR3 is TGTGCCAGCAGCTACGGACTAGCTGGGATAAAGTACTTC.

The CDR3 DNA follows: TGTGCCTGGAGTGTATTTTTAGCGGGAGGGAGCGGGGAGCTGTTTTTT. Amino acid sequence: CAWSVFLAGGSGELFF. The chain recombines TRBV30 with TRBJ2-2; 11 nucleotides match TRBD2. The CDR3 has 16 amino acids. V gave up 0 bases and J gave up 7 bases; unmatched junction bases: 7. Germline CDR1 and CDR2: GTSNPN and SVGIG (reference sequence).

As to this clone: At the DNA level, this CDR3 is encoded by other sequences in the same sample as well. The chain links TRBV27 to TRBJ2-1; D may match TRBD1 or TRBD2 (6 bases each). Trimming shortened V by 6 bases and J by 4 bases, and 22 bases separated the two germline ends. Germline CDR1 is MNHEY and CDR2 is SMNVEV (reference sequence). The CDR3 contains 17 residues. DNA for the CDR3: TGTGCCAGCAGCCCTCCCACAGGGAACGGAGGGTACAATGAGCAGTTCTTC. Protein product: CASSPPTGNGGYNEQFF.

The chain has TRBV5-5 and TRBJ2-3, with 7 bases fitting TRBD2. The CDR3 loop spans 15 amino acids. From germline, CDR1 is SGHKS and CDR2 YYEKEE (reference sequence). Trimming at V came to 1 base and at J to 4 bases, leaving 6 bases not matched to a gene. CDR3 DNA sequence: TGTGCCAGCAGCTTGATGCGGGAGACCCCAGATACGCAGTATTTT. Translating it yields CASSLMRETPDTQYF.

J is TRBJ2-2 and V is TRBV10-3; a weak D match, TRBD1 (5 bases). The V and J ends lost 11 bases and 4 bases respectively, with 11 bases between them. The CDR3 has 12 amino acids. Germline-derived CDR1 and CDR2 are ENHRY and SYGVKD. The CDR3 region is CAGAGLTGELFF. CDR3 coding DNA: TGTGCCGGCGCAGGGCTCACCGGGGAGCTGTTTTTT.

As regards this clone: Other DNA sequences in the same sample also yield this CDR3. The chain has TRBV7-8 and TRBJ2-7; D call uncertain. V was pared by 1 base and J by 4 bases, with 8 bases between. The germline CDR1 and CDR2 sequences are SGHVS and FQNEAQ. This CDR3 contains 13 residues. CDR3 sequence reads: CASSLGGGYEQYF. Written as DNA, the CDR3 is TGTGCCAGCAGCTTAGGGGGTGGATACGAGCAGTACTTC.

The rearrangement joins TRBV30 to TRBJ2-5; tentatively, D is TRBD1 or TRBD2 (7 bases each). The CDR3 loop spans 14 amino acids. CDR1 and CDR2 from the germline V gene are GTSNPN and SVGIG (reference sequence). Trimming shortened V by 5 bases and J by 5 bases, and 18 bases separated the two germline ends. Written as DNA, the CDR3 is TGTGCCTGGGATGGCAGGGGGGGCAGGGAGACCCAGTACTTC. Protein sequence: CAWDGRGGRETQYF.

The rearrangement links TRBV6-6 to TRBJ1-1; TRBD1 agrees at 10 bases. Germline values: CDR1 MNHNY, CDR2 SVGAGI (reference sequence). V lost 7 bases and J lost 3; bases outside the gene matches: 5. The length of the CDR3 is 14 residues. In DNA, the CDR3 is TGTGCCAGCAAACGACAGGGGGCGGACACTGAAGCTTTCTTT. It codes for CASKRQGADTEAFF.

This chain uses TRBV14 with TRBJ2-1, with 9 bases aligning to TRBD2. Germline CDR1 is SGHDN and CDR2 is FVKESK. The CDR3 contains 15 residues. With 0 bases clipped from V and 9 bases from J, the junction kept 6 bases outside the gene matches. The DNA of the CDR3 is TGTGCCAGCAGCCAAGATTGGCGGGAGGGGGGTGAGCAGTTCTTC. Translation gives CASSQDWREGGEQFF.

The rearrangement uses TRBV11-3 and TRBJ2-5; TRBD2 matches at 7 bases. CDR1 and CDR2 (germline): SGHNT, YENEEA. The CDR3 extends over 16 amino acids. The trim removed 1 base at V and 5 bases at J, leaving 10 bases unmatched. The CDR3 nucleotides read TGTGCCAGCAGCTTAGGGGCGGGAGTGGTAGAGGAGACCCAGTACTTC. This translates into CASSLGAGVVEETQYF. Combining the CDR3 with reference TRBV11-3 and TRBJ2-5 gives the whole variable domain EAGVVQSPRYKIIEKKQPVAFWCNPISGHNTLYWYLQNLGQGPELLIRYENEEAVDDSQLPKDRFSAERLKGVDSTLKIQPAELGDSAVYLCASSLGAGVVEETQYFGPGTRLLVL.

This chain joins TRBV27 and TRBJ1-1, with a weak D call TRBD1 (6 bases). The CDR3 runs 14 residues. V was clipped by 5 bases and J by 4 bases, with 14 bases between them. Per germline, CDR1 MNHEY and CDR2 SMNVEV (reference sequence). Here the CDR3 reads CASSPSLTGTEAFF. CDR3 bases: TGTGCCAGCAGTCCTAGCCTGACAGGCACTGAAGCTTTCTTT.

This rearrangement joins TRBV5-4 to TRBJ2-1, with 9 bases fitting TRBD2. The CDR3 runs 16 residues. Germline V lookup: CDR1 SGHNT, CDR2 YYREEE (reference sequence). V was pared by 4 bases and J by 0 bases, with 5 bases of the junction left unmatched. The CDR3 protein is CASSASGTSSYNEQFF. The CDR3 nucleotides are TGTGCCAGCAGCGCTAGCGGGACTAGCTCCTACAATGAGCAGTTCTTC. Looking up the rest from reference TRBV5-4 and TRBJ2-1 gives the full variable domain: ETGVTQSPTHLIKTRGQQVTLRCSSQSGHNTVSWYQQALGQGPQFIFQYYREEENGRGNFPPRFSGLQFPNYSSELNVNALELDDSALYLCASSASGTSSYNEQFFGPGTRLTVL.